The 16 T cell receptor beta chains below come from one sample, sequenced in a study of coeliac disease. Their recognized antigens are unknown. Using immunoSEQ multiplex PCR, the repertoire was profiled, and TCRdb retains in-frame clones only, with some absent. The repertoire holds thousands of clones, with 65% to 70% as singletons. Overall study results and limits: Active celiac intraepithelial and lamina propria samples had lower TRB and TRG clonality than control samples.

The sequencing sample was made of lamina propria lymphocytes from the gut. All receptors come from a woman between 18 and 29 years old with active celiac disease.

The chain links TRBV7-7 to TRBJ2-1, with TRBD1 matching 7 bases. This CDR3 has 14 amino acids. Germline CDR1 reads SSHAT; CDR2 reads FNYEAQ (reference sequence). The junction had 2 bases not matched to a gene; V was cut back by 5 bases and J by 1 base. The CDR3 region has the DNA TGTGCCAGCAGCCCGGGACAGTCCTACAATGAGCAGTTCTTC. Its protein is CASSPGQSYNEQFF.

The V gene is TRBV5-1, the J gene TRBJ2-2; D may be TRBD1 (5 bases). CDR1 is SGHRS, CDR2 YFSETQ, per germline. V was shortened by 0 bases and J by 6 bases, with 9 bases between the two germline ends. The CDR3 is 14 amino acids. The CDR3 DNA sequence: TGCGCCAGCAGCTTGGAAGGGGTGGCCGGGGAGCTGTTTTTT. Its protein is CASSLEGVAGELFF.

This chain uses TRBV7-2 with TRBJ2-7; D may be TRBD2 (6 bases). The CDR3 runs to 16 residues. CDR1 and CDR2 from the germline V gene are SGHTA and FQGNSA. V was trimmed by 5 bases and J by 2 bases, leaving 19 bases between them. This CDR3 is CASSAPGTPPPYEQYF. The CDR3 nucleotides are TGTGCCAGCAGCGCGCCCGGGACTCCTCCCCCCTACGAGCAGTACTTC.

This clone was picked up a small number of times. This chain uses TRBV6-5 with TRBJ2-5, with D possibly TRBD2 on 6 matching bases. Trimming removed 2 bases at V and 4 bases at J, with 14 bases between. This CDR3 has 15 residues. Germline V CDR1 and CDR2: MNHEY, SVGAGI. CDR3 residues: CASSYGGGPGETQYF. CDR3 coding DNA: TGTGCCAGCAGTTACGGCGGAGGGCCAGGAGAGACCCAGTACTTC.

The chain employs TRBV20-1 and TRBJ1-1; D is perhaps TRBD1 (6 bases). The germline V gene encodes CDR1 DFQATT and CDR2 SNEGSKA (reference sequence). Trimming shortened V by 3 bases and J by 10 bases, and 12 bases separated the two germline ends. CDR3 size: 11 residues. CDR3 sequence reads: CSASFRGAAFF. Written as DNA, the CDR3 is TGCAGTGCTAGCTTCAGGGGTGCAGCTTTCTTT.

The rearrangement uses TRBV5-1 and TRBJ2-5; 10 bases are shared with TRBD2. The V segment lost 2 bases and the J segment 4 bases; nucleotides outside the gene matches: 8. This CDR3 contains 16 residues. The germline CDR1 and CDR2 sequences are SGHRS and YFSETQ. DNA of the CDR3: TGCGCCAGCAGCTTCGTATTAGCGGGAGGAGCAGAGACCCAGTACTTC. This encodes CASSFVLAGGAETQYF. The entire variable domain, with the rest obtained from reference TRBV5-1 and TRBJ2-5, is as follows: KAGVTQTPRYLIKTRGQQVTLSCSPISGHRSVSWYQQTPGQGLQFLFEYFSETQRNKGNFPGRFSGRQFSNSRSEMNVSTLELGDSALYLCASSFVLAGGAETQYFGPGTRLLVL.

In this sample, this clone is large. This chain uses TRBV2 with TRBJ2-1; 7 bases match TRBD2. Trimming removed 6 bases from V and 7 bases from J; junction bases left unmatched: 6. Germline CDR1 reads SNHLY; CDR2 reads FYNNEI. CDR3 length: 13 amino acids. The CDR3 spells CASRAGVPNEQFF. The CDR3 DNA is TGTGCCAGCAGGGCGGGGGTTCCAAATGAGCAGTTCTTC.

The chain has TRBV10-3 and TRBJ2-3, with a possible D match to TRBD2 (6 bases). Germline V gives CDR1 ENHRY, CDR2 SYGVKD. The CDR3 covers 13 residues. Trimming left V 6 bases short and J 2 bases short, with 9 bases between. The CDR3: CAISVADTDTQYF. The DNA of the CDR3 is TGTGCCATCAGCGTAGCGGACACAGATACGCAGTATTTT.

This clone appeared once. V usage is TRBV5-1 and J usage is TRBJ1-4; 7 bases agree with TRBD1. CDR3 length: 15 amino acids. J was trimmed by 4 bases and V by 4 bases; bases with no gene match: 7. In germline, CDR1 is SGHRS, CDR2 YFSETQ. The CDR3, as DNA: TGCGCCAGCAGCGGGTCGGGACAGTTTAATGAAAAACTGTTTTTT. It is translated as CASSGSGQFNEKLFF.

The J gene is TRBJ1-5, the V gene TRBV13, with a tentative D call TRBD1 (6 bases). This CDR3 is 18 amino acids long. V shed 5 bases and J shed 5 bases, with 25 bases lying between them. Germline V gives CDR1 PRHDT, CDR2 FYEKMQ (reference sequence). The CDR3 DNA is TGTGCCAGCAGCCCGGGGGGGCGGCCAACTGCCGGGGATCAGCCCCAGCATTTT. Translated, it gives CASSPGGRPTAGDQPQHF.

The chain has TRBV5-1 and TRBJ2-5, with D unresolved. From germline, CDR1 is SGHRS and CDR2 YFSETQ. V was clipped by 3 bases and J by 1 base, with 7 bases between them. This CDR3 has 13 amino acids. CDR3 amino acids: CASSSGPQETQYF. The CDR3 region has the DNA TGCGCCAGCAGCTCTGGCCCCCAAGAGACCCAGTACTTC.

CDR3 nucleotide sequence: TGTGCCAGCAGCTTACAGAACATGAACACTGAAGCTTTCTTT. This codes for CASSLQNMNTEAFF. The rearrangement joins TRBV7-9 to TRBJ1-1; D is ambiguous. The CDR3 runs 14 residues. V was trimmed by 2 bases and J by 0 bases, leaving 7 bases between them. The germline CDR1 and CDR2 sequences are SEHNR and FQNEAQ (reference sequence).

The CDR3 loop is CASKIEEAYEQYF. Written as DNA, the CDR3 is TGTGCCAGTAAAATCGAGGAGGCCTACGAGCAGTACTTC. The chain has TRBV28 and TRBJ2-7, with TRBD2 as a possible D gene (5 bases). The CDR3 is 13 residues long. Germline V gene lookup returns CDR1 MDHEN and CDR2 SYDVKM. Trimming removed 9 bases from V and 2 bases from J, with 14 bases in between.

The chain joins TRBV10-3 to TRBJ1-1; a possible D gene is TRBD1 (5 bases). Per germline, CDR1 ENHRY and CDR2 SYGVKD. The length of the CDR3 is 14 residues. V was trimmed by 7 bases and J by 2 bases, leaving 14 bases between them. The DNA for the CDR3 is TGTGCCATCAATCCCCAGGGATCAAACACTGAAGCTTTCTTT. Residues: CAINPQGSNTEAFF.

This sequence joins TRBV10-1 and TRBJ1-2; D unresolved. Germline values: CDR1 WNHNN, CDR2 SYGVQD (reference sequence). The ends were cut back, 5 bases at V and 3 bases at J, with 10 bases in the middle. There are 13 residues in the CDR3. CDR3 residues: CASSPGRYYGYTF. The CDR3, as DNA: TGCGCCAGCAGTCCCGGGAGGTACTATGGCTACACCTTC.

The CDR3 bases are TGTGCCAGCAGGGAGACGGGGAACACTGAAGCTTTCTTT. It encodes CASRETGNTEAFF. The chain carries TRBV5-6 and TRBJ1-1; D is uncertain. Trimming took 5 bases from V and 1 from J, leaving 9 bases between them. Germline values: CDR1 SGHDT, CDR2 YYEEEE. This CDR3 region has 13 residues.